Included here is one T cell receptor (beta chain) sequence, with context. Sample-barcoded 5' priming and a J-beta primer mix drove a second PCR of roughly 7 to 11 cycles. One entry per CDR3 protein results from TCRdb running MiXCR on the 5' RACE reads. This sample has about 580,000 distinct CDR3 sequences, with around half found just once. The data were obtained in a study of blood T cells in healthy people across ages. From germline, CDR1 is MNHEY and CDR2 SVGEGT. The CDR3 is 17 amino acids. V lost 5 bases to trimming and J lost 3 bases; unmatched junction nucleotides: 7. The chain couples TRBV6-2 or TRBV6-3 to TRBJ2-2; TRBD2 matches at 12 bases. The sequencing input was blood. The TCR originated in a man older than 75 in good health. In DNA form, the CDR3 reads TGTGCCAGCAGTGCTTACGGGACTAGCGGGCACACCGGGGAGCTGTTTTTT. Residues: CASSAYGTSGHTGELFF.